Following are 28 T cell receptor beta chains from one sample sequenced in a study of cytomegalovirus exposure and HLA in healthy donors. The PCR was carried out with 60 Vbeta primers and 13 Jbeta primers. The assay was immunoSEQ multiplex PCR, and TCRdb's table has in-frame clones only and misses some. The sample holds more than 85,000 clones, roughly four fifths seen once. The sample taken for sequencing was PBMCs. These receptors came from a male donor in good health and CMV-seropositive.

The chain combines TRBV10-3 with TRBJ1-4; D perhaps matches TRBD1 (5 bases). Germline V lookup: CDR1 ENHRY, CDR2 SYGVKD. V lost 0 bases, J lost 0 bases, and 8 bases lay in between. The CDR3 is 16 residues long. The CDR3 DNA follows: TGTGCCATCAGTGAGTCCGGAGGGGCAACTAATGAAAAACTGTTTTTT. Its protein is CAISESGGATNEKLFF.

This clone appeared a single time. The V gene is TRBV7-8, the J gene TRBJ1-2; no reliable D call. The CDR3 covers 15 residues. The germline V gene has CDR1 SGHVS and CDR2 FQNEAQ. V was trimmed by 0 bases and J by 4 bases, leaving 12 bases between them. The CDR3 DNA reads TGTGCCAGCAGCTTAGCGCTCCAGTCCCCCTATGGCTACACCTTC. As protein: CASSLALQSPYGYTF.

The V and J genes are TRBV5-1 and TRBJ2-2; possibly TRBD1 for D (6 bases). The germline V gene encodes CDR1 SGHRS and CDR2 YFSETQ. There are 11 residues in the CDR3. Between the trimmed V and J ends, which lost 7 bases and 6 bases, there was a span of 7 bases. The CDR3 loop is CASEGAGELFF. The CDR3 DNA sequence: TGCGCCAGCGAGGGGGCCGGGGAGCTGTTTTTT.

This clone was seen more than once but under ten times. The chain uses TRBV7-2 and TRBJ1-4; D is unresolved. This CDR3 contains 13 residues. In germline, CDR1 is SGHTA, CDR2 FQGNSA. Trimming left V 6 bases short and J 3 bases short, with 8 bases between. CDR3 bases: TGTGCCAGCAGTTCTACCCCTAATGAAAAACTGTTTTTT. This codes for CASSSTPNEKLFF.

This chain uses TRBV7-8 with TRBJ2-7; 9 bases map to TRBD1. J was trimmed by 5 bases and V by 4 bases; bases with no gene match: 12. Germline values: CDR1 SGHVS, CDR2 FQNEAQ. This CDR3 has 16 amino acids. The CDR3 sequence: CASSYRIRGQGNEQYF. The CDR3 DNA reads as TGTGCCAGCAGCTACCGTATTAGGGGACAGGGAAACGAGCAGTACTTC.

The rearrangement links TRBV7-2 to TRBJ2-1; no definite D call. CDR3 length: 14 residues. Germline V gives CDR1 SGHTA, CDR2 FQGNSA. Trimming stripped 2 bases from V and 6 bases from J, with 11 bases between. CDR3 coding DNA: TGTGCCAGCAGCTTAAGCCGGGTAGGCAATGAGCAGTTCTTC. Translating it yields CASSLSRVGNEQFF.

The chain uses TRBV14 and TRBJ1-1; D is perhaps TRBD1 (5 bases). With 5 bases removed from V and 4 bases from J, the gap between germline ends came to 14 bases. The germline CDR1 and CDR2 sequences are SGHDN and FVKESK. The CDR3 consists of 14 residues. The CDR3 region is CASSVSRVSTEAFF. The CDR3 DNA reads as TGTGCCAGCAGCGTATCCAGGGTGAGCACTGAAGCTTTCTTT.

This chain connects TRBV7-8 to TRBJ1-5; the match to TRBD1 covers 8 bases. The V segment lost 2 bases and the J segment 0 bases; nucleotides outside the gene matches: 6. CDR1 SGHVS and CDR2 FQNEAQ come from the germline V gene. CDR3 length equals 17 residues. CDR3 coding DNA: TGTGCCAGCAGCTTAAGGAGCCAGGGGGCTAGCAATCAGCCCCAGCATTTT. It translates to CASSLRSQGASNQPQHF.

The chain joins TRBV27 to TRBJ1-2, with 9 bases aligning to TRBD1. The germline gives CDR1 MNHEY, CDR2 SMNVEV (reference sequence). The J segment lost 8 bases and the V segment lost 5 bases, leaving 9 bases of the junction unmatched. This CDR3 spans 14 amino acids. The CDR3 sequence is CASSPRDRVPGYTF. CDR3 DNA: TGTGCCAGCAGTCCCCGGGACAGGGTACCCGGCTACACCTTC.

There are a few counts of this clone. This sequence joins TRBV5-1 and TRBJ2-7, with unresolved D. The CDR3 covers 11 residues. CDR1 SGHRS and CDR2 YFSETQ come from the germline V gene. Trimming stripped 0 bases from V and 7 bases from J, with 5 bases between. The CDR3 coding sequence is TGCGCCAGCAGCTTGGGCTATGAGCAGTACTTC. Translating gives CASSLGYEQYF. Full variable domain (remainder filled in from reference TRBV5-1 and TRBJ2-7): KAGVTQTPRYLIKTRGQQVTLSCSPISGHRSVSWYQQTPGQGLQFLFEYFSETQRNKGNFPGRFSGRQFSNSRSEMNVSTLELGDSALYLCASSLGYEQYFGPGTRLTVT.

This clone was seen once. This chain links TRBV19 with TRBJ1-5; possibly TRBD1 for D (6 bases). This CDR3 comprises 16 residues. Trimming removed 3 bases from V and 2 bases from J, with 14 bases in between. Germline CDR1 is LNHDA and CDR2 is SQIVND (reference sequence). The CDR3, as DNA: TGTGCCAGTAGTATGTCGGGCAGGGGAGGCAATCAGCCCCAGCATTTT. It codes for CASSMSGRGGNQPQHF.

The V gene is TRBV11-2, the J gene TRBJ1-1, with D possibly TRBD1 on 5 matching bases. Germline lookup yields CDR1 SGHAT and CDR2 FQNNGV. The CDR3 is made up of 15 amino acids. V was clipped by 0 bases and J by 4 bases, with 12 bases between them. CDR3 loop: CASSLDWRGGTEAFF. The CDR3 bases are TGTGCCAGCAGCTTAGATTGGCGGGGCGGCACTGAAGCTTTCTTT. Based on the CDR3 plus reference TRBV11-2 and TRBJ1-1, the full variable domain is EAGVAQSPRYKIIEKRQSVAFWCNPISGHATLYWYQQILGQGPKLLIQFQNNGVVDDSQLPKDRFSAERLKGVDSTLKIQPAKLEDSAVYLCASSLDWRGGTEAFFGQGTRLTVV.

The chain employs TRBV7-2 and TRBJ2-7, with TRBD1 matching 8 bases. The CDR3 contains 15 residues. V dropped 5 bases and J dropped 2; count of bases not matched to a gene: 8. Germline CDR1 reads SGHTA; CDR2 reads FQGNSA. The CDR3 nucleotides are TGTGCCAGCAGCACACAGACAGGGGCTACCTACGAGCAGTACTTC. This gives the protein CASSTQTGATYEQYF.

Only one count was recorded for this clone. The V call is TRBV4-3, the J call TRBJ2-1; D is possibly TRBD1 (6 bases). CDR1 and CDR2 from the germline V gene are LGHNA and YSLEER. Trimming left V 0 bases short and J 5 bases short, with 8 bases between. The CDR3 sequence is 14 residues long. In DNA, the CDR3 is TGCGCCAGCAGCCAAGAACAGGGAAACAATGAGCAGTTCTTC. Its translation: CASSQEQGNNEQFF.

The genes are TRBV7-9 and TRBJ1-4; weak D call: TRBD1 (6 bases). This CDR3 comprises 15 residues. Trimming left V 4 bases short and J 3 bases short, with 12 bases between. Germline V gene sequence: CDR1 SEHNR, CDR2 FQNEAQ (reference sequence). This CDR3 is CASSSVGAPNEKLFF. The DNA for the CDR3 is TGTGCCAGCAGCTCGGTGGGGGCCCCTAATGAAAAACTGTTTTTT.

V gene TRBV28 combines with J gene TRBJ1-2; D not resolved. V was trimmed by 8 bases and J by 0 bases, leaving 7 bases between them. This CDR3 contains 12 residues. CDR1 is MDHEN, CDR2 SYDVKM, per germline. CDR3 nucleotides: TGTGCCAGCGTCCAGGCTAACTATGGCTACACCTTC. Translation gives CASVQANYGYTF.

This clone occurred a few times. The rearrangement links TRBV28 to TRBJ2-7, with 11 bases lining up with TRBD2. V lost 2 bases, J lost 3 bases, and 15 bases stayed unmatched. The length of the CDR3 is 19 residues. CDR1 MDHEN and CDR2 SYDVKM come from the germline V gene. The CDR3 DNA is TGTGCCAGCAGTTTACTGCCCCTTACGTCTAGCGGGGGGCTCTACGAGCAGTACTTC. This gives the protein CASSLLPLTSSGGLYEQYF.

The chain couples TRBV28 to TRBJ1-6, with D possibly matching TRBD1 (6 bases). Germline CDR1 reads MDHEN; CDR2 reads SYDVKM. This CDR3 has 13 residues. V was trimmed by 6 bases and J by 9 bases, leaving 12 bases between them. CDR3 residues: CASRLTGGSPLHF. CDR3 nucleotides: TGTGCCAGCAGGCTGACAGGTGGTTCACCCCTCCACTTT.

The chain is built from TRBV7-2 and TRBJ1-2; D gene ambiguous. The CDR3 is 14 amino acids. CDR1 is SGHTA, CDR2 FQGNSA, per germline. V was clipped by 0 bases and J by 2 bases, with 7 bases between them. For the CDR3, the DNA is TGTGCCAGCAGCTTAGCCGTTTCGAACTATGGCTACACCTTC. Translation gives CASSLAVSNYGYTF.

This clone was picked up a small number of times. The V call is TRBV30, the J call TRBJ1-1; D is undetermined. Germline V gene data show CDR1 as GTSNPN and CDR2 as SVGIG (reference sequence). Trimming stripped 2 bases from V and 0 bases from J, with 7 bases between. This CDR3 spans 13 amino acids. This CDR3 is CAWSMRMNTEAFF. The DNA for the CDR3 is TGTGCCTGGAGTATGAGGATGAACACTGAAGCTTTCTTT.

This clone appeared a single time. V and J are TRBV7-8 and TRBJ2-7; 9 bases are shared with TRBD2. The trim removed 1 base at V and 3 bases at J, leaving 4 bases unmatched. The CDR3 is 15 amino acids. In germline, CDR1 is SGHVS, CDR2 FQNEAQ. CDR3 sequence reads: CASSLGISGGYEQYF. The CDR3 nucleotides are TGTGCCAGCAGCTTAGGAATTAGCGGGGGCTACGAGCAGTACTTC.

The chain employs TRBV6-1 and TRBJ1-2, with 9 bases matching TRBD1. Germline-derived CDR1 and CDR2 are MNHNS and SASEGT. This CDR3 contains 16 residues. The V gene end was trimmed by 4 bases and the J gene end by 7 bases; junction bases not matched to a gene: 13. The CDR3 DNA reads as TGTGCCAGCAGTGTAATAAACCGAGACAGGGGGGCTGGCTACACCTTC. Translating gives CASSVINRDRGAGYTF.

The chain links TRBV30 to TRBJ1-6; D might be TRBD1 (5 bases). The CDR3 covers 13 residues. CDR1 and CDR2 from the germline V gene are GTSNPN and SVGIG (reference sequence). Trimming stripped 8 bases from V and 9 bases from J, with 17 bases between. CDR3 nucleotide sequence: TGTGCCCTATGGGGAGGGGAGGGTTCACCCCTCCACTTT. It translates to CALWGGEGSPLHF.

Comments on this clone: Additional DNA sequences in this sample encode the identical CDR3. This sequence joins TRBV4-2 and TRBJ1-3; unclear D gene. The CDR3 is made up of 16 amino acids. Germline V lookup: CDR1 LGHNA, CDR2 YNFKEQ. The germline V and J ends were trimmed by 8 bases and 0 bases, with 17 bases remaining between them. Here the CDR3 reads CASGDKTDYSGNTIYF. The CDR3 region has the DNA TGTGCCAGCGGTGACAAGACGGATTACTCTGGAAACACCATATATTTT.

V gene TRBV30 combines with J gene TRBJ2-3; possible D gene TRBD2, 6 bases. Germline CDR1 reads GTSNPN; CDR2 reads SVGIG (reference sequence). Trimming shortened V by 1 base and J by 0 bases, and 8 bases separated the two germline ends. The CDR3 has 14 residues. DNA for the CDR3: TGTGCCTGGAGTGAGGGACTCAGCACAGATACGCAGTATTTT. Protein sequence: CAWSEGLSTDTQYF.

This clone turned up a few times. At one of its ends the junction is not consistent with the germline gene, which may arise from a read error. The chain combines TRBV5-1 with TRBJ2-2; tentatively, D is TRBD1 (6 bases). CDR1 is SGHRS and CDR2 is YFSETQ in the germline V gene. The CDR3 length is 16 residues. The DNA of the CDR3 is TGCGCCAGCACCCGATCCGGGACAACGAACGCCGGGGAGCTGTTTTTT. Encoded protein: CASTRSGTTNAGELFF.

V and J are TRBV28 and TRBJ1-2; D not resolved. This CDR3 comprises 16 residues. CDR1 and CDR2 from the germline V gene are MDHEN and SYDVKM. V was pared by 1 base and J by 7 bases, with 19 bases between. CDR3: CASSLFSSSIPSGYTF. The CDR3 nucleotides are TGTGCCAGCAGTTTATTCTCCTCCTCTATACCAAGTGGCTACACCTTC.

The chain couples TRBV25-1 to TRBJ2-5; 10 positions match TRBD2. The CDR3 is made up of 14 amino acids. The J segment lost 5 bases and the V segment lost 9 bases, leaving 9 bases of the junction unmatched. CDR1 and CDR2 from the germline V gene are MGHDK and SYGVNS. The CDR3 is CASNAGLASETQYF. Here the CDR3 DNA reads TGTGCCAGTAACGCGGGACTAGCGTCCGAGACCCAGTACTTC.